This T cell receptor (beta chain) was identified in a study of blood T cell repertoires in COVID-19. Study-level background: Acute-phase and convalescent COVID-19 samples originated in the United States, Italy and Spain.

Germline V CDR1 and CDR2: LNHDA, SQIVND (reference sequence). Trimming shortened V by 1 base and J by 6 bases, and 10 bases separated the two germline ends. The CDR3 runs to 13 residues. This clone occurred once. Profiled with immunoSEQ multiplex PCR; TCRdb holds only in-frame clones, not every one. This table holds a few hundred thousand clones, approximately 86% found once. This sequence joins TRBV19 and TRBJ2-7; D not resolved. This clonotype was sampled from a woman aged 18-29 years with acute or convalescent COVID-19. What was sequenced was peripheral blood. The CDR3 DNA is TGTGCCAGTAGTATAGGGCCTAGGTCCGAGCAGTACTTC. It codes for CASSIGPRSEQYF. The entire variable domain, with the rest obtained from reference TRBV19 and TRBJ2-7, is as follows: DGGITQSPKYLFRKEGQNVTLSCEQNLNHDAMYWYRQDPGQGLRLIYYSQIVNDFQKGDIAEGYSVSREKKESFPLTVTSAQKNPTAFYLCASSIGPRSEQYFGPGTRLTVT.